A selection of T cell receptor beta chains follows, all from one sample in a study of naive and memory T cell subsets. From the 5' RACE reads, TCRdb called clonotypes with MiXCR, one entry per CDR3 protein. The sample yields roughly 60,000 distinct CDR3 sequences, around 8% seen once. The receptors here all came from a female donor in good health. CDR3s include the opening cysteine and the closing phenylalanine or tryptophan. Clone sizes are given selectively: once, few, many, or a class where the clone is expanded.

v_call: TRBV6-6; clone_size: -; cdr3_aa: CASSYNADGNTIYF
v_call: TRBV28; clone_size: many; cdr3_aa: CASSSVMGLAGINEQFF
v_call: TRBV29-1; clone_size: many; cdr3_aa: CSVDPGQGATTEAFF
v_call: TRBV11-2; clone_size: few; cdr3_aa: CASSGGAYNEQFF
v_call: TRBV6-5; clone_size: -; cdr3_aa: CASRQAQNTEAFF
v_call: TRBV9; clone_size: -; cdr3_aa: CASSVGGGDTQYF
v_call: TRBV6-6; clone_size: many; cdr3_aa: CASSRTGGLTSSYEQYF
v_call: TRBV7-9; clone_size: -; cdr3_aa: CASSLEAGLRGNTIYF
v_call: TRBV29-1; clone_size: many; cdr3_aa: CSVGTRVNYGYTF
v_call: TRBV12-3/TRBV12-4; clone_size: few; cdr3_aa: CASSFLLAGGPHTQYF
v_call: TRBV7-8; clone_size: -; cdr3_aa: CASSLQGVNYGYTF
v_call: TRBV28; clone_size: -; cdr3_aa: CASSFQDRSLGQYF
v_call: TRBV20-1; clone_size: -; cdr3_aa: CSAYRDSPDFHSTGGRDTQYF
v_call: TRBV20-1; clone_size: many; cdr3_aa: CSARREELHEQFF
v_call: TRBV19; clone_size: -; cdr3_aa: CASSQAAGVFRNEQFF
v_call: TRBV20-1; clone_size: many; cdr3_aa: CSARAPGLASYEQYF
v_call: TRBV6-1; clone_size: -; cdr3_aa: CASSEGNNEAFF
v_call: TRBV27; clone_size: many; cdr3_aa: CATTLTGGAATNEKLFF
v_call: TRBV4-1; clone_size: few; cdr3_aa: CASSQGKSPRNTEAFF
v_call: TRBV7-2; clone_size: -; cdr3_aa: CASSPLARGNPPYEQYF
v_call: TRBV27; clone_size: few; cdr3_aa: CASSYPGQETQYF
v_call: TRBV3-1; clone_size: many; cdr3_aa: CASSPRAGLNSPLHF
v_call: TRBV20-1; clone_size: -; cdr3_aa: CSARDARTGISSPLHF
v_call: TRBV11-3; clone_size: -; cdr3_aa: CASSADRGGNTIYF
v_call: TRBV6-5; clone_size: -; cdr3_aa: CASSYSDGIGFPLHF
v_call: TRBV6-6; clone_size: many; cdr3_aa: CASSSTPSTGGSYEQYF
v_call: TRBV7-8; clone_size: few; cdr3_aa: CASSPLAGAIREQFF
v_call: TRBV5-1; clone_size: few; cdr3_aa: CASSLHRQGMIYNEQFF
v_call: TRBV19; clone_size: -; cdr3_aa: CASSIEQYNQPQHF
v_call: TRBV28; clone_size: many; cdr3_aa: CASRVQGRETQYF
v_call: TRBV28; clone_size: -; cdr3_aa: CASSPQIAGVFYEQYF
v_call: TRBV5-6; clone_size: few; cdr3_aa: CASSPPNGVNEQFF
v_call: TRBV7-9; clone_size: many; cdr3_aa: CASSLGPAREAFF
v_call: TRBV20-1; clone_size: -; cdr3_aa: CSAFRADPTDTQYF
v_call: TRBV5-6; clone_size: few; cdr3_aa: CASSLGRGTEAFF
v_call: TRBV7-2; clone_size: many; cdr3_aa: CASSPDRGMNTEAFF
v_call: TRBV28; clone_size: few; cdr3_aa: CASSTERRQFF